This T cell receptor (beta chain) was captured in a study of shared T cell receptors in the human thymus. The V and J ends lost 0 bases and 8 bases respectively, with 11 bases between them. The germline CDR1 and CDR2 sequences are MGHRA and YSYEKL. The CDR3 covers 14 residues. Method: immunoSEQ multiplex PCR; TCRdb's copy keeps in-frame clones and lacks some. Among some 760,000 clones, 70% to 90% were seen once, and the ten largest hold around 0.0099%. The same data also went into a second study, on human thymus T cells.

Sequenced input: thymocytes. This rearrangement joins TRBV4-1 to TRBJ1-5, with TRBD1 as a possible D gene (5 bases). The clonotype comes from a girl under three years old with a congenital heart defect. The DNA of the CDR3 is TGCGCCAGCAGCCAAGACGGAGGGGCGAAGCCCCAGCATTTT. Translation: CASSQDGGAKPQHF.